This record covers a single T cell receptor beta chain. Germline loops: CDR1 MNHEY, CDR2 SVGAGI. Trimming at V came to 6 bases and at J to 6 bases, leaving 6 bases not matched to a gene. The CDR3 covers 14 residues. These data are taken from a study of blood T cell repertoires in COVID-19. For the study at large: The origin of the acute and convalescent COVID-19 samples was the United States, Italy and Spain. PBMCs, B-cell-depleted T cells, or T cells were the source of the cDNA or gDNA that made up the material.

The protocol was immunoSEQ multiplex PCR, while the TCRdb copy is restricted to in-frame clones and leaves out a portion. The sample yields 85,000 to 110,000 clones, about 90% seen once. This rearrangement joins TRBV6-5 to TRBJ2-3; 10 positions agree with TRBD2. This clonotype originated in a man aged 50 or older in a cohort sampled during active COVID-19. Sequencing was carried out using peripheral blood. CDR3 nucleotide sequence: TGTGCCAGCAGCAGCGGGGGGGCCGGGGATACGCAGTATTTT. It translates to CASSSGGAGDTQYF.